The rows below give T cell receptor beta chains drawn from one sample of a study of T cells after yellow fever vaccination. MiXCR was run by TCRdb on the 5' RACE reads, yielding one entry per CDR3 protein. The repertoire holds a few hundred thousand distinct CDR3 sequences, about 17% seen once, with 17% in the top ten. The sample consisted of PBMCs, taken 4 to 5 days after the first yellow fever vaccination. Receptor source: a young man who received the YFV17D yellow fever vaccine. Both conserved end residues are part of each CDR3. A D gene is named only where the DNA matches it firmly. Some rows mark clone size as missing; the rest say once, few, many or name a class of expanded clone.

CDR3aa: CASSGRVASTEAFF
CDR3nt: TGTGCCAGCAGTGGCAGGGTTGCGAGCACTGAAGCTTTCTTT
abundance: few
v_gene: TRBV6-1
len: 14
j_gene: TRBJ1-1
d_gene: -

CDR3aa: CASSVAPGDHPRKQYF
CDR3nt: TGTGCCAGCAGCGTAGCCCCAGGGGACCACCCTCGTAAGCAGTACTTC
abundance: many
v_gene: TRBV9
len: 16
j_gene: TRBJ2-7
d_gene: -

CDR3aa: CASSIVGGAGGGEQFF
CDR3nt: TGTGCCAGTAGTATAGTGGGTGGGGCCGGGGGGGGTGAGCAGTTCTTC
abundance: few
v_gene: TRBV19
len: 16
j_gene: TRBJ2-1
d_gene: TRBD2

CDR3aa: CASSQGVGNTIYF
CDR3nt: TGCGCCAGCAGCCAAGGCGTCGGAAACACCATATATTTT
abundance: few
v_gene: TRBV4-1
len: 13
j_gene: TRBJ1-3
d_gene: -

CDR3aa: CASSVGGEYQPQHF
CDR3nt: TGTGCCAGCAGCGTTGGAGGGGAATATCAGCCCCAGCATTTT
abundance: -
v_gene: TRBV9
len: 14
j_gene: TRBJ1-5
d_gene: -

CDR3aa: CASSRRAGKNEQFF
CDR3nt: TGTGCCAGCAGCCGCCGGGCAGGGAAGAATGAGCAGTTCTTC
abundance: -
v_gene: TRBV5-6
len: 14
j_gene: TRBJ2-1
d_gene: -

CDR3aa: CASSSTGYRAFDEKLFF
CDR3nt: TGTGCCAGCAGCTCTACAGGGTATCGAGCCTTCGATGAAAAACTGTTTTTT
abundance: few
v_gene: TRBV5-6
len: 17
j_gene: TRBJ1-4
d_gene: -

CDR3aa: CASSLRSSGYNEQFF
CDR3nt: TGTGCCAGCAGCTTAAGGTCTAGCGGCTACAATGAGCAGTTCTTC
abundance: few
v_gene: TRBV13
len: 15
j_gene: TRBJ2-1
d_gene: TRBD2

CDR3aa: CASSFPGGLETQYF
CDR3nt: TGTGCCAGCAGCTTCCCGGGGGGCCTAGAGACCCAGTACTTC
abundance: few
v_gene: TRBV7-2
len: 14
j_gene: TRBJ2-5
d_gene: -

CDR3aa: CSVVFQRSYEQYF
CDR3nt: TGCAGCGTTGTCTTCCAGCGATCCTACGAGCAGTACTTC
abundance: -
v_gene: TRBV29-1
len: 13
j_gene: TRBJ2-7
d_gene: -

CDR3aa: CASSLGGTSGATDTQYF
CDR3nt: TGCGCCAGCAGCTTGGGCGGGACTAGCGGGGCCACAGATACGCAGTATTTT
abundance: -
v_gene: TRBV5-1
len: 17
j_gene: TRBJ2-3
d_gene: TRBD2

CDR3aa: CASSMGQGNYEQYF
CDR3nt: TGCGCCAGCAGTATGGGACAGGGTAACTACGAGCAGTACTTC
abundance: few
v_gene: TRBV10-2
len: 14
j_gene: TRBJ2-7
d_gene: TRBD1

CDR3aa: CASSLLTLNYEQFF
CDR3nt: TGTGCCAGCAGCTTATTAACATTGAACTACGAGCAGTTCTTC
abundance: -
v_gene: TRBV7-9
len: 14
j_gene: TRBJ2-1
d_gene: -

CDR3aa: CASSLGTGGRKEKLFF
CDR3nt: TGTGCCAGCAGCTTAGGGACAGGGGGCAGGAAGGAAAAACTGTTTTTT
abundance: -
v_gene: TRBV5-8
len: 16
j_gene: TRBJ1-4
d_gene: TRBD1

CDR3aa: CASSILAGSYNEQFF
CDR3nt: TGTGCCAGCAGCATACTAGCGGGGTCTTACAATGAGCAGTTCTTC
abundance: many
v_gene: TRBV7-3
len: 15
j_gene: TRBJ2-1
d_gene: TRBD2

CDR3aa: CASSLEVAGWNTGELFF
CDR3nt: TGCGCCAGCAGCTTGGAGGTAGCGGGGTGGAACACCGGGGAGCTGTTTTTT
abundance: few
v_gene: TRBV5-1
len: 17
j_gene: TRBJ2-2
d_gene: TRBD2

CDR3aa: CASSVVSNYGYTF
CDR3nt: TGTGCCAGCAGCGTAGTTTCAAACTATGGCTACACCTTC
abundance: -
v_gene: TRBV9
len: 13
j_gene: TRBJ1-2
d_gene: -

CDR3aa: CASRTRPTNEKLFF
CDR3nt: TGTGCCAGCAGGACCCGACCAACTAATGAAAAACTGTTTTTT
abundance: -
v_gene: TRBV6-1
len: 14
j_gene: TRBJ1-4
d_gene: -

CDR3aa: CASSLGDSWGDTQYF
CDR3nt: TGTGCCAGCAGCTTAGGGGACTCCTGGGGGGATACGCAGTATTTT
abundance: few
v_gene: TRBV7-8
len: 15
j_gene: TRBJ2-3
d_gene: -

CDR3aa: CSVRAGVYGYTF
CDR3nt: TGCAGCGTGCGAGCAGGGGTCTATGGCTACACCTTC
abundance: few
v_gene: TRBV29-1
len: 12
j_gene: TRBJ1-2
d_gene: -

CDR3aa: CASSPNWGENTEAFF
CDR3nt: TGTGCCAGCTCACCCAACTGGGGCGAGAACACTGAAGCTTTCTTT
abundance: -
v_gene: TRBV18
len: 15
j_gene: TRBJ1-1
d_gene: -

CDR3aa: CASRPARGGDEQFF
CDR3nt: TGTGCCAGCAGGCCCGCGCGAGGGGGGGATGAGCAGTTCTTC
abundance: -
v_gene: TRBV12-3/TRBV12-4
len: 14
j_gene: TRBJ2-1
d_gene: -

CDR3aa: CASSWALADTQYF
CDR3nt: TGTGCCAGCAGTTGGGCCCTGGCAGATACGCAGTATTTT
abundance: -
v_gene: TRBV28
len: 13
j_gene: TRBJ2-3
d_gene: -

CDR3aa: CAISSSRETQYF
CDR3nt: TGTGCCATCAGTAGCAGTCGCGAGACCCAGTACTTC
abundance: few
v_gene: TRBV10-3
len: 12
j_gene: TRBJ2-5
d_gene: -

CDR3aa: CASSYRGQDSPLHF
CDR3nt: TGCGCCAGCAGCTACAGGGGGCAAGATTCACCCCTCCACTTT
abundance: few
v_gene: TRBV5-1
len: 14
j_gene: TRBJ1-6
d_gene: TRBD1

CDR3aa: CASRLGGTGNGYTF
CDR3nt: TGTGCCAGCCGGCTTGGAGGGACAGGGAATGGCTACACCTTC
abundance: -
v_gene: TRBV2
len: 14
j_gene: TRBJ1-2
d_gene: TRBD1

CDR3aa: CASSQDEGGNEQFF
CDR3nt: TGTGCCAGCAGCCAAGATGAGGGAGGGAATGAGCAGTTCTTC
abundance: -
v_gene: TRBV4-2
len: 14
j_gene: TRBJ2-1
d_gene: TRBD2

CDR3aa: CSARDGDRGLYNSPLHF
CDR3nt: TGCAGTGCTAGAGATGGGGACAGGGGACTTTATAATTCACCCCTCCACTTT
abundance: few
v_gene: TRBV20-1
len: 17
j_gene: TRBJ1-6
d_gene: TRBD1

CDR3aa: CASSQGSGGFFGELFF
CDR3nt: TGTGCCAGCAGCCAGGGAAGCGGGGGGTTTTTCGGGGAGCTGTTTTTT
abundance: -
v_gene: TRBV4-1
len: 16
j_gene: TRBJ2-2
d_gene: TRBD2

CDR3aa: CASSPPGEDTQYF
CDR3nt: TGTGCCAGCTCACCACCCGGGGAAGATACGCAGTATTTT
abundance: few
v_gene: TRBV18
len: 13
j_gene: TRBJ2-3
d_gene: -

CDR3aa: CASSLIGQTSGANVLTF
CDR3nt: TGCGCCAGCAGCTTGATCGGACAGACCTCTGGGGCCAACGTCCTGACTTTC
abundance: few
v_gene: TRBV5-1
len: 17
j_gene: TRBJ2-6
d_gene: -

CDR3aa: CASSENSGGYNEQFF
CDR3nt: TGTGCCAGCAGTGAAAACAGCGGGGGATACAATGAGCAGTTCTTC
abundance: few
v_gene: TRBV6-1
len: 15
j_gene: TRBJ2-1
d_gene: TRBD2

CDR3aa: CASSQGHSGNYGYTF
CDR3nt: TGCGCCAGCAGCCAAGGTCACAGCGGGAACTATGGCTACACCTTC
abundance: -
v_gene: TRBV4-3
len: 15
j_gene: TRBJ1-2
d_gene: -

CDR3aa: CASSFTGGNGYTF
CDR3nt: TGCGCCAGCAGCTTCACAGGGGGTAATGGCTACACCTTC
abundance: few
v_gene: TRBV5-1
len: 13
j_gene: TRBJ1-2
d_gene: TRBD1

CDR3aa: CSVELGTGGIDEQFF
CDR3nt: TGCAGCGTTGAATTGGGGACAGGGGGTATCGATGAGCAGTTCTTC
abundance: -
v_gene: TRBV29-1
len: 15
j_gene: TRBJ2-1
d_gene: TRBD1

CDR3aa: CAWTIHPTDTQYF
CDR3nt: TGTGCCTGGACTATTCACCCCACAGATACGCAGTATTTT
abundance: few
v_gene: TRBV30
len: 13
j_gene: TRBJ2-3
d_gene: -